This T cell receptor (beta chain) was identified in a study of CD8 T cells in ankylosing spondylitis. Study-level findings and limits: Significantly higher representation of disease-linked clones was reported for matched ankylosing spondylitis synovial fluid. A CD8+ phenotype characterized the disease-linked clones, which were relatively rare in peripheral blood. What seemed typical of ankylosing spondylitis blood was a TCR beta motif built from 7 or 8 highly homologous variants. Earlier authors reported some of these motif variants in reactive arthritis synovial fluid and blood.

The TCR beta libraries were generated through quantitative 5'-RACE incorporating molecular barcodes. TCRdb reanalysed the 5' RACE reads using MiXCR and keeps one entry per CDR3 protein. Among roughly 700,000 distinct CDR3 sequences, under 20% were seen once, and the ten largest hold about 19%. Trimming stripped 1 base from V and 5 bases from J, with 11 bases between. This CDR3 region has 14 residues. Many counts were recorded for this clonotype. Its antigen is currently unknown. This receptor was identified in a male donor with ankylosing spondylitis. The rearrangement links TRBV12-3 or TRBV12-4 to TRBJ2-5, with TRBD1 as a possible D gene (6 bases). The source material was blood, either unsorted or a sorted T cell fraction (not recorded which). CDR3 region: CASSLGTVRETQYF. The DNA of the CDR3 is TGTGCCAGCAGTTTAGGGACAGTCAGGGAGACCCAGTACTTC.